The next 10 T cell receptor beta chains were all read from a single sample in a study of blood T cell repertoires in COVID-19. Profiled with immunoSEQ multiplex PCR; TCRdb holds only in-frame clones, not every one. The top ten clones hold roughly 3.2% of a sample with about 190,000 clones, around 84% of them seen once. Sequencing input: PBMCs or T cells enriched from blood (not recorded which). The receptors come from a woman in her thirties who had recovered from COVID-19.

This chain joins TRBV28 and TRBJ2-7, with 8 bases lining up with TRBD1. The CDR3 consists of 14 residues. V shed 7 bases and J 4 bases; nucleotides not matched to a gene: 9. Germline values: CDR1 MDHEN, CDR2 SYDVKM. CDR3: CASTISGGSYEQYV. The CDR3 DNA reads TGTGCCAGCACCATATCAGGGGGCTCGTACGAGCAGTACGTC.

This chain joins TRBV9 and TRBJ2-3; TRBD2 might be the D (5 bases). Per the germline V gene, CDR1 is SGDLS and CDR2 is YYNGEE. Trimming removed 4 bases at V and 2 bases at J, with 20 bases between. The CDR3 spans 17 residues. CDR3 protein: CASSSPTTRRITDTQYF. CDR3 nucleotide sequence: TGTGCCAGCAGCTCTCCGACTACCAGGAGGATCACAGATACGCAGTATTTT. Drawing the rest from reference TRBV9 and TRBJ2-3, the complete variable domain is DSGVTQTPKHLITATGQRVTLRCSPRSGDLSVYWYQQSLDQGLQFLIQYYNGEERAKGNILERFSAQQFPDLHSELNLSSLELGDSALYFCASSSPTTRRITDTQYFGPGTRLTVL.

The CDR3 here is CASSLSGGQGNTEAFF. The DNA of the CDR3 is TGTGCCAGCAGCTTATCAGGGGGCCAGGGGAACACTGAAGCTTTCTTT. The gene calls are TRBV11-3 and TRBJ1-1; 8 nucleotides line up with TRBD1. The CDR3 is 16 residues long. Germline lookup yields CDR1 SGHNT and CDR2 YENEEA. J was trimmed by 1 base and V by 2 bases; bases with no gene match: 6.

The gene calls are TRBV3-1 (or the pseudogene TRBV3-2) and TRBJ2-1, with D possibly matching TRBD2 (5 bases). Germline CDR1 LGHDT, CDR2 YNNKEL (reference sequence). V dropped 4 bases and J dropped 4 bases, with 17 bases sitting between them. The CDR3 covers 16 residues. CDR3 amino acids: CASSPEGGGAYNEQFF. The CDR3 coding sequence is TGTGCCAGCAGCCCCGAAGGTGGAGGAGCGTACAATGAGCAGTTCTTC.

This CDR3 is CASSQDSQYQPQHF. The CDR3, as DNA: TGTGCCAGCAGCCAAGATAGCCAGTATCAGCCCCAGCATTTT. V usage is TRBV4-2 and J usage is TRBJ1-5; D uncertain. Germline CDR1 LGHNA, CDR2 YNFKEQ. V lost 0 bases and J lost 5, with 8 bases in between. The CDR3 is 14 residues long.

The chain recombines TRBV28 with TRBJ1-5; possibly TRBD1 for D (5 bases). Germline CDR1 and CDR2: MDHEN and SYDVKM. This CDR3 region has 13 residues. With 8 bases removed from V and 2 bases from J, the gap between germline ends came to 10 bases. The CDR3 DNA sequence: TGTGCCAGCTCGGGGGGAGGCAATCAGCCCCAGCATTTT. Translating gives CASSGGGNQPQHF. The full variable domain, rest sourced from reference TRBV28 and TRBJ1-5, is DVKVTQSSRYLVKRTGEKVFLECVQDMDHENMFWYRQDPGLGLRLIYFSYDVKMKEKGDIPEGYSVSREKKERFSLILESASTNQTSMYLCASSGGGNQPQHFGDGTRLSIL.

The chain carries TRBV7-3 and TRBJ2-7; maybe TRBD1 (6 bases). The V end lost 2 bases, the J end lost 5 bases, and 13 bases lay between the germline ends. Germline V gene data show CDR1 as SGHTA and CDR2 as FQGTGA. The length of the CDR3 is 14 residues. CDR3: CASSLGGAENEQYF. Here the CDR3 DNA reads TGTGCCAGCAGCTTAGGGGGCGCAGAGAACGAGCAGTACTTC.

This chain links TRBV5-1 with TRBJ1-4, with 11 bases that match TRBD1. This CDR3 has 16 amino acids. The ends lost 4 bases at V and 3 bases at J; junction bases unmatched: 5. Germline V lookup: CDR1 SGHRS, CDR2 YFSETQ. This CDR3 is CASSLGTGGSNEKLFF. The CDR3 DNA is TGCGCCAGCAGCCTCGGGACAGGGGGATCTAATGAAAAACTGTTTTTT.

The J gene is TRBJ2-5, the V gene TRBV2; D is uncertain. The V and J ends lost 5 bases and 5 bases respectively, with 9 bases between them. Germline CDR1 and CDR2: SNHLY and FYNNEI. The CDR3 is 12 amino acids. The CDR3 sequence: CASSTVGETQYF. The CDR3 region has the DNA TGTGCCAGCAGTACCGTCGGGGAGACCCAGTACTTC.

The V call is TRBV4-2, the J call TRBJ2-5; 8 bases are shared with TRBD2. V gave up 0 bases and J gave up 5 bases; unmatched junction bases: 14. This CDR3 is built from 18 residues. Germline assignment: CDR1 LGHNA and CDR2 YNFKEQ. CDR3 residues: CASSQDRLAGRAWETQYF. As DNA, the CDR3 is TGTGCCAGCAGCCAAGATCGTCTAGCGGGCCGGGCGTGGGAGACCCAGTACTTC.